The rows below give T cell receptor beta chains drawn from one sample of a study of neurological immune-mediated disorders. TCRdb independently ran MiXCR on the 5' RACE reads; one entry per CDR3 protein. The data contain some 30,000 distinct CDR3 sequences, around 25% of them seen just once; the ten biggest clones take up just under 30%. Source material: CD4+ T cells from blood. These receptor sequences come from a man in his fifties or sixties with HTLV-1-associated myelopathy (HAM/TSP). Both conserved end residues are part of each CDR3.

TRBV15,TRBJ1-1,CATSPTGGAVGEAFF
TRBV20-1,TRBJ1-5,CSASLGQGGSNQPQHF
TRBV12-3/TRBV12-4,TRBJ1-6,CASSFDQLYSPLHF
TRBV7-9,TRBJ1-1,CASSRPGGTEAFF
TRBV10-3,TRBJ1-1,CAISVGQGTTNTEAFF
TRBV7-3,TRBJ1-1,CASSFLGTEAFF
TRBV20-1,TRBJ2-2,CSARLAGGQGTWELFF
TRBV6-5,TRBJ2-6,CASSYTFAIQANVLTF
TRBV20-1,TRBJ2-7,CSAPRLSGGSYEQYF
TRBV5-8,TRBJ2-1,CASSFPISYNEQFF
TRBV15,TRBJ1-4,CATSRDRQGSNEKLFF
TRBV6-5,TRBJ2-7,CASSYLQGPYEQYF
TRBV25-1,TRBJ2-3,CASSEPGISTDTQYF
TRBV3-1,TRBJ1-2,CASSQAGQGYYGYTF
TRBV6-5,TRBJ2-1,CASKTGTSGLNEQFF
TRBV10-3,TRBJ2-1,CAISWGGMAYNEQFF
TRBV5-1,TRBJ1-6,CASSFEAGANSPLHF
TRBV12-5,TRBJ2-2,CASGLSGGRNTGELFF
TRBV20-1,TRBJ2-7,CSARKGPYEQYF
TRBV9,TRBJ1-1,CASSDGLTNTEAFF
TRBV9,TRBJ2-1,CASSVEQGRVDEQFF
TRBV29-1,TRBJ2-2,CSVRGTIDTGELFF
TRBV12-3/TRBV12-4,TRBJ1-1,CASSPQGTLNTEAFF
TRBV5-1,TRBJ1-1,CASSLQGAIGNTEAFF
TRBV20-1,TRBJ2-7,CSARQGADEQYF
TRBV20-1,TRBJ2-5,CSARPTSGGGQETQYF
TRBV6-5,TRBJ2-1,CASSRQFF
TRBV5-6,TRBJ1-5,CASSLGGLSNQPQHF
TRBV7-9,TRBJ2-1,CASSHRSYYEQFF
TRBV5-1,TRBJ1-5,CASRRDGGISQPQHF
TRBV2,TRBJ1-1,CASRAGGKTEAFF
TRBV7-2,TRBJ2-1,CASSLRQGGNEQFF
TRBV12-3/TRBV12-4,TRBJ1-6,CASSPGAVNSPLHF
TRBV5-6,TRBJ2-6,CASLDTRQGARSGANVLTF
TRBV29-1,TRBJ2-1,CSGSGYNEQFF
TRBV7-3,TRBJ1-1,CASSSDGGKTEAFF
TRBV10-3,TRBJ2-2,CAISVTGTSNTGELFF
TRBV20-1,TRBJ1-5,CSARGVKPQHF
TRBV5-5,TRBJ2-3,CASSFGKLAGGGLTDTQYF
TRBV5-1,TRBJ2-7,CASRSGTVEHEQYF
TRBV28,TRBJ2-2,CASSSPSGLAGITNTGELFF
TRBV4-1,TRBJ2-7,CASSQDKGGAIRSYEQYF
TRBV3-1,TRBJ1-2,CASSQDRRTPGRATANYGYTF
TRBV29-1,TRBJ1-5,CSVELGANQPQHF
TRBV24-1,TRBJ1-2,CATSDFGTGNYGYTF
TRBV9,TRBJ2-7,CASSGGGSSYEQYF
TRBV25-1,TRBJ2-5,CASSEGTGFSETQYF
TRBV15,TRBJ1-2,CATSRDDYGYTF
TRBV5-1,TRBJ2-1,CASSAGTAYNEQFF
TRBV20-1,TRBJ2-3,CSARDLDLAGGVLAQYF
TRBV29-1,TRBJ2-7,CSVEAGTVGEQCF
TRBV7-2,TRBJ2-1,CASSATLNYGGVF
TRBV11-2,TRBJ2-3,CASSSPGASTDTQYF
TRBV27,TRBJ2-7,CASSLAPDGSYEQYF
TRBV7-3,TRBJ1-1,CASSLVKGNTEAFF
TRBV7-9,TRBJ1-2,CASSLRQGVGYGYTF